The present entry profiles one TCR beta chain with its context. Its antigen remains unidentified. This entry is derived from a study of cytomegalovirus exposure and HLA in healthy donors. Findings and limits, study-wide: The investigators catalogued 164 TCR beta chains as cytomegalovirus-associated. As a later analysis showed, several of the most significant clusters appeared to be linked to common viral pathogens. It was reported that TCR beta sequences correctly inferred the HLA-A and HLA-B alleles for most subjects.

PCR amplification relied on 60 Vbeta primers (plus 13 Jbeta primers). Profiled with immunoSEQ multiplex PCR; TCRdb holds only in-frame clones, not every one. Counted here are fewer than 110,000 clones, under 85% occurring once; the ten biggest clones make up under 4.5%. This CDR3 comprises 15 residues. Germline V gene sequence: CDR1 SGHRS, CDR2 YFSETQ. With 2 bases clipped from V and 5 bases from J, the junction kept 6 bases outside the gene matches. As for the donors, each was a healthy bone marrow donor. The chain joins TRBV5-1 to TRBJ2-2; 7 bases are shared with TRBD2. This clonotype was sampled from a man between 45 and 60 years old in good health and CMV-seropositive. The sequencing sample was made of PBMCs. CDR3 sequence (DNA): TGCGCCAGCAGCTTACCGGGAGGCGAGACCGGGGAGCTGTTTTTT. This codes for CASSLPGGETGELFF.